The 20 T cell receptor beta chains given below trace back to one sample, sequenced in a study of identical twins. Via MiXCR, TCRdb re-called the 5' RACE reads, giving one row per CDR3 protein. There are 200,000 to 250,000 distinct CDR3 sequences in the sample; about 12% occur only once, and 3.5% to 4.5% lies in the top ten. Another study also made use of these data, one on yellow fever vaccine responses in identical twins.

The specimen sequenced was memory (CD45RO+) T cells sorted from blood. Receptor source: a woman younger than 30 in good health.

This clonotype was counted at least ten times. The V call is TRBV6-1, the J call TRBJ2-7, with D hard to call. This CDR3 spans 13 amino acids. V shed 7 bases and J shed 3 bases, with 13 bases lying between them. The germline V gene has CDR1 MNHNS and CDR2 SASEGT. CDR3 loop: CASTKEMVYEQYF. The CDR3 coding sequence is TGTGCCAGCACCAAGGAGATGGTCTACGAGCAGTACTTC.

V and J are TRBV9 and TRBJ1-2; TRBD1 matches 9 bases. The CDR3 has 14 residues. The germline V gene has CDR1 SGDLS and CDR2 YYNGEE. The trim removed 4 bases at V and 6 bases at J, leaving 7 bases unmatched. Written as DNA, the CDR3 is TGTGCCAGCAGCTCCAGAGGGGACAGGGATGGCTACACCTTC. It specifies CASSSRGDRDGYTF.

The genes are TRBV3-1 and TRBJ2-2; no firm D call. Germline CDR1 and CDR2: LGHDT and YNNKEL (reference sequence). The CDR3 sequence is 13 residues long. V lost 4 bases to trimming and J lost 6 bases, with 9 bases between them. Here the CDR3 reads CASSPTPAGELFF. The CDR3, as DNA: TGTGCCAGCAGCCCAACCCCCGCCGGGGAGCTGTTTTTT.

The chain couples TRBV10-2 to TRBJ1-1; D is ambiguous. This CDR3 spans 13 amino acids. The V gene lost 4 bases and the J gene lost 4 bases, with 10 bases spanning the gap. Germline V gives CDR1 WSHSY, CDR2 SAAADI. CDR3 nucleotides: TGCGCCAGCAGTGTGAAGAGTGGCACTGAAGCTTTCTTT. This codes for CASSVKSGTEAFF.

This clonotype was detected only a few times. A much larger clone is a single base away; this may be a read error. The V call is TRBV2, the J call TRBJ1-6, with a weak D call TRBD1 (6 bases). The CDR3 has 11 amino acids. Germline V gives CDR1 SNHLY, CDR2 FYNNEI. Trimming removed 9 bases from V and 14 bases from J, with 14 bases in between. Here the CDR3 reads CARLSKGALHF. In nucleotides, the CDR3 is TGTGCCAGGTTGTCCAAGGGGGCCCTCCACTTT.

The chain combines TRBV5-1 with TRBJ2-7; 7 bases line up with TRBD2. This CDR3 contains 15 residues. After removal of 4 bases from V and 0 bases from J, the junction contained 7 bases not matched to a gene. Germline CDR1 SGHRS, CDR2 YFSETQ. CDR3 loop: CASSPGLAGSYEQYF. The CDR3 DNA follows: TGCGCCAGCAGCCCGGGATTAGCGGGCTCCTACGAGCAGTACTTC.

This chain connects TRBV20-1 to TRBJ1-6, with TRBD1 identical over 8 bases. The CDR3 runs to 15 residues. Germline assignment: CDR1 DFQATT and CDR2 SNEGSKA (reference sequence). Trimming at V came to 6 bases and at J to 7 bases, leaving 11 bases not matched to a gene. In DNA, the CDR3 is TGCAGTGCCCCCGGCGGGCAGGGGGCGAATTCACCCCTCCACTTT. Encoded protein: CSAPGGQGANSPLHF.

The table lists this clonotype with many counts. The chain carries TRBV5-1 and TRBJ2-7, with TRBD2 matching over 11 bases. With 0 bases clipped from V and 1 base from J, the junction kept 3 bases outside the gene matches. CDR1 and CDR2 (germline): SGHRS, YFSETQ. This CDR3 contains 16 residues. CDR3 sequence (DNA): TGCGCCAGCAGCTTGGAGCCTAGCGGGGGGTCCTACGAGCAGTACTTC. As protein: CASSLEPSGGSYEQYF.

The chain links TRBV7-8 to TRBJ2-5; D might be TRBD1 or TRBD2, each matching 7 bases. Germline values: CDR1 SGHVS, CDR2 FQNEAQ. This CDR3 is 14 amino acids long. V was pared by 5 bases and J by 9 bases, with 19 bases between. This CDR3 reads CASSRGQARGAQYF. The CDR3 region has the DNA TGTGCCAGCAGCCGAGGACAGGCCCGGGGGGCCCAGTACTTC.

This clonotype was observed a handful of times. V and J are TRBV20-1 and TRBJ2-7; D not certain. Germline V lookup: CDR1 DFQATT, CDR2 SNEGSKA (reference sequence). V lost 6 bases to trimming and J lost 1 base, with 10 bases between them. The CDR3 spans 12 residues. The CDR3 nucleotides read TGCAGTGCCCCGAGAGAGTCCTACGAGCAGTACTTC. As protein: CSAPRESYEQYF.

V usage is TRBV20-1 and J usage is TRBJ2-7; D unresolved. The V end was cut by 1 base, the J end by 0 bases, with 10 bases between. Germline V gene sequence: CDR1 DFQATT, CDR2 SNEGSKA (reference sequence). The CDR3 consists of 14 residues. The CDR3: CSARVPSSSYEQYF. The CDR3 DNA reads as TGCAGTGCTAGAGTTCCTAGTAGCTCCTACGAGCAGTACTTC.

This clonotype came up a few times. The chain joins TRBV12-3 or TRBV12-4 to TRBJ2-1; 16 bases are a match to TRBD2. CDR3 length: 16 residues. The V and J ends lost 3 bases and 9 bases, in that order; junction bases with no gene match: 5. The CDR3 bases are TGTGCCAGCAGTTTGGGACTAGCGGGGGGGGTGGGTGAGCAGTTCTTC. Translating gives CASSLGLAGGVGEQFF.

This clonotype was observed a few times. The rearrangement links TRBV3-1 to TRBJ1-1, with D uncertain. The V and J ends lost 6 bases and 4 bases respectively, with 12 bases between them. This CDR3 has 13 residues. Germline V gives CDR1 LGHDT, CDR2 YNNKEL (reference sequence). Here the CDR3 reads CASRPFLGTEAFF. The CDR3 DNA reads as TGTGCCAGCAGACCCTTCCTGGGCACTGAAGCTTTCTTT.

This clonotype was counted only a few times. CDR3 protein: CAIWESSYNEQFF. The CDR3 DNA follows: TGTGCCATCTGGGAAAGCTCCTACAATGAGCAGTTCTTC. The rearrangement uses TRBV10-3 and TRBJ2-1; D unresolved. The CDR3 consists of 13 residues. In germline, CDR1 is ENHRY, CDR2 SYGVKD. V lost 8 bases and J 0 bases, leaving 8 bases between the germline ends.

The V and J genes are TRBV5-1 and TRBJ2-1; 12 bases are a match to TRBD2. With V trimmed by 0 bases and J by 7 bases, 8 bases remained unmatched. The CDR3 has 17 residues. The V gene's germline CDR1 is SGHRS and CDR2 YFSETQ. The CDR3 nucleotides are TGCGCCAGCAGCTTGGCTAAGACTAGCGGGAGAACAAATGAGCAGTTCTTC. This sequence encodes CASSLAKTSGRTNEQFF.

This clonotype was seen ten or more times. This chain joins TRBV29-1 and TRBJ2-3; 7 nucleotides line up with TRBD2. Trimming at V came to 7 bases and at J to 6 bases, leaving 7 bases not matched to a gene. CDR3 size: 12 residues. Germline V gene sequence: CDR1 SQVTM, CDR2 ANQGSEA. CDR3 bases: TGCAGCGCCAACCCCGGGGGGGATACGCAGTATTTT. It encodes CSANPGGDTQYF.

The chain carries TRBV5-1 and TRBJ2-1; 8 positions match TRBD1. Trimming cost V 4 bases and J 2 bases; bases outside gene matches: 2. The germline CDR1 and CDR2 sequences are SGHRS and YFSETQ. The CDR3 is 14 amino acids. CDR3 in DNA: TGCGCCAGCAGCGCGGACAGGGCCTACAATGAGCAGTTCTTC. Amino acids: CASSADRAYNEQFF.

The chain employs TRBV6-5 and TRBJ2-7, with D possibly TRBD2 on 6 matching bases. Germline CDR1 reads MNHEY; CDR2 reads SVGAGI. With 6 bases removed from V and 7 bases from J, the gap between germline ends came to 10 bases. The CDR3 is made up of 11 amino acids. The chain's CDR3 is CASRVGREQYF. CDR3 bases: TGTGCCAGCAGGGTTGGGAGGGAGCAGTACTTC.

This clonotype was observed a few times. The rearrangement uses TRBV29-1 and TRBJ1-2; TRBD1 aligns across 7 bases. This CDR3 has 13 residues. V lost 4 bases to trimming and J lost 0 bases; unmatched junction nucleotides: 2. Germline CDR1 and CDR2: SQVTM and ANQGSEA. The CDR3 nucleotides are TGCAGCGTTGCAGGGGGAGCTAACTATGGCTACACCTTC. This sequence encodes CSVAGGANYGYTF.

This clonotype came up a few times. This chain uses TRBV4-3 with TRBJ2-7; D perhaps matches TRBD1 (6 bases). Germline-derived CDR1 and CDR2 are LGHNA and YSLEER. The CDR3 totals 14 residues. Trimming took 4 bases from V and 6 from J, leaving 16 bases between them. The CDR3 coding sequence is TGCGCCAGCAGCCGCAGGGACACCCCGGGCGAGCAGTACTTC. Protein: CASSRRDTPGEQYF.